This T cell receptor beta chain was obtained from a study of shared clonotypes between healthy human individuals. V gave up 8 bases and J gave up 0 bases; unmatched junction bases: 4. The CDR3 loop spans 12 amino acids. The germline CDR1 and CDR2 sequences are GTSNPN and SVGIG (reference sequence). Method: immunoSEQ multiplex PCR; TCRdb's copy keeps in-frame clones and lacks some. The top ten clones hold around 1.6% of a sample with roughly 640,000 clones, around 67% of them seen once. The chain joins TRBV30 to TRBJ2-7; 7 positions agree with TRBD1. The sequence was obtained from a woman younger than 45 in good health. What was sequenced was memory CD4+ T cells sorted from blood. Subset indicated: CD45RA-negative fraction. The CDR3 here is CAQGESSYEQYF. DNA of the CDR3: TGTGCCCAGGGGGAGAGCTCCTACGAGCAGTACTTC.